This T cell receptor (beta chain) derives from a study of cytomegalovirus exposure and HLA in healthy donors (dated by TCRdb to 2016 to 2017). In the study overall: According to an earlier analysis of 550 to 700 of the donors, 200 million or so T cells yielded 90 million to 140 million unique TCR beta sequences and about 300 Gb of sequence data. In a later analysis, previously published TCR beta repertoires from 550 to 700 donors were re-analyzed and high-resolution HLA genotyping was added so that TCR occurrence patterns could be studied. All discovery cohort repertoires had been generated on a single sequencing platform. HLA typing included class I and class II loci at four-digit resolution. The aim of the study was to test whether cataloging public T cell receptors could identify signatures of past pathogen exposure. The number of typed donors differed by locus: about 629-630 for A, B, C, DRB1 and DQB1; approximately 530 for DQA1; 600 to 610 for DPA1; and about 450 for DPB1. About 300 gigabases of sequencing data and around 87 million unique TCR sequences were included in an early release covering 550 to 800 HLA-typed donors. The T cell repertoires of around 730 subjects were profiled by immunosequencing and related to cytomegalovirus serostatus. To decide whether each TCR beta V gene segment behaved as functional or pseudogenic, an earlier analysis of some 600 of the donors relied on high-throughput TCR beta sequencing. Among the 398 genotyped donors, around 79% belonged to the genetic ancestry cluster associated with self-reported Caucasian donors. Donor age, sex, ethnicity and CMV serostatus were compiled together with the repertoire data. The later analysis used no new phenotypic data to find candidate immune exposures, relying instead on TCR beta sequences and their occurrence across donors. Roughly 5 DR-DQ haplotypes were handled as single units for association and clustering, since linkage in the cohort was strong. A later genetic analysis took genome-wide SNP genotypes for about 65% of the 666 donors and used that subset as a discovery cohort. To predict cytomegalovirus infection status, the study combined high-throughput TCR immunosequencing, statistical association of individual TCRs with disease status, and machine learning. Across some 400 genotyped donors of the cohort, an average of roughly 230,000 unique TCR beta nucleotide sequences per donor were sequenced, and 15% to 20% of those sequences were non-productive. Besides the first cohort of under 700 subjects, a separate validation cohort made up of roughly 120 different subjects was used.

The library was produced with the immunoSEQ multiplex PCR assay. For the multiplex PCR, a mixture combining 60 forward primers for TCR Vbeta segments and 13 reverse primers for TCR Jbeta segments was used. The CDR3 region of rearranged TCR beta genes was amplified from genomic DNA by a multiplex PCR assay. Amplified TCR beta libraries were sequenced as 87-base-pair reads on the Illumina HiSeq System. In the authors' own workflow: A later analysis tallied 75 million to 95 million unique TCR beta chains across the 666 repertoires, and some 10 million of those chains were shared by two or more donors. A nearest-neighbor algorithm error-corrected the raw reads and collapsed the reads into unique sequences, merging closely related sequences to remove PCR and sequencing errors. V, D and J gene segments were assigned by aligning CDR3 sequences to IMGT reference sequences. Each retained sequence needed at least a six-nucleotide match to both a V gene segment and a J gene segment. Rearrangements were called productive when the CDR3 lacked stop codons and stayed in frame with V and J; all others were non-productive. Following IMGT convention, CDR3 was defined as the stretch from the second conserved V-encoded cysteine to the conserved J-encoded phenylalanine. The earlier analysis of about 590 of the donors excluded sequences that lacked an unambiguous match to a single V gene segment. An earlier analysis of 550 to 650 of the donors classified V segments as functional when productive rearrangements were above 56.7% and as segregating when the standard deviation between donors was above 5%. To diagnose cytomegalovirus status from the catalog of TCR beta chain sequences, a statistical classification framework was built. In a later analysis, V and J genes were assigned by comparing TCR nucleotide sequences against IMGT/GENE-DB human TR gene sequences. A later analysis assigned CDR3 sequences and most-parsimonious VDJ recombination scenarios with the TCRdist pipeline. In a later analysis, every TCR beta chain was defined by the combination of its CDR3 amino acid sequence and its V-gene family, and reads without a unique V-gene family were dropped. To address suspected cross-contamination and a sequencing artifact, a later analysis removed several hundred highly shared, low-generation-probability nucleotide sequences. In a later analysis, a clonal expansion index was calculated for each public chain from normalized within-repertoire ranks of inferred template counts. In a later analysis, generation probabilities were computed using a VDJ recombination model fitted to out-of-frame rearrangements, and the results were checked against IGoR. In a later analysis, TCR-TCR, TCR-HLA and TCR-CMV co-occurrence was scored with hypergeometric tests, and a repertoire-size bias correction was applied to TCR pairs. To estimate false discovery rates, a later analysis permuted the HLA or CMV assignments 20 times. In a later analysis, co-occurring TCRs were grouped with DBSCAN, and TCRdist sequence similarity was added when clustering was performed within HLA-allele-positive subsets. Repertoires with fewer than 30,000 or more than 120,000 public chains, plus five repertoires with anomalous nucleotide sharing, were excluded from co-occurrence clustering. The source is immuneACCESS, and TCRdb retained only in-frame sequences with V and J called. Part of the clones is not carried over; for the studies checked, unresolved V genes explain less than half of this, and the remainder is unexplained. V and J calls plus clone size are reproduced from that table; the DNA served to infer D and trimming. The sample has over 150,000 clones on record, 75% to 85% of them singletons. Clones ranked in the top ten supply approximately 11% of the sample.

Counted from cysteine to phenylalanine, this CDR3 has 11 amino acids. CDR3 DNA is the only sequence kept; it has 33 bases, read in frame from the first base. The V and J ends are trimmed by 8 bases and 4 bases, leaving 9 bases between them. CDR1 MNHEY and CDR2 SVGAGI were looked up in the germline V gene. The cohort consisted of more than 650 healthy bone marrow donors. Cohort members were all nominally healthy when sampled, although unrecorded immune exposures were likely present. The donor was CMV seropositive and was included in the group of 250 to 300 seropositive cohort members. Every donor gave a peripheral blood sample, and the peripheral blood mononuclear cells from that sample were used for TCR beta sequencing. Genomic DNA was extracted from the blood cell samples with the Qiagen DNeasy Blood Extraction Kit. This clone was counted once. Its recognized antigen is unknown. The sample holds no much larger clone one base away, and base qualities are not on file.

Results the study describes overall, beyond this receptor: When HLA alleles, especially DR and DQ, strongly co-occurred, attributing TCR associations to individual alleles was difficult. In vitro tests confirmed that three of the cytomegalovirus-associated TCR beta chains recognize cytomegalovirus antigens. According to a later analysis, most CMV-associated TCR beta chains appeared to be HLA-restricted, and the HLA associations seemed to be driven largely by CMV exposure. It was suggested by the authors that the approach could potentially be generalized to other disease states and immunological phenotypes. In both the original and validation cohorts, the classifier was reported to diagnose cytomegalovirus status with high specificity and sensitivity. In a later analysis, the rate of TCR association differed among HLA loci, with DRB1 alleles having the most associated TCRs and HLA-C alleles having the fewest. Roughly uniform sequencing depth across donors was assumed in presence/absence analyses, although this assumption may not hold. Several of the top co-occurrence clusters appeared to be linked to parvovirus B19, influenza, CMV and Epstein-Barr virus, according to a later analysis. In this cohort, only TCR beta chains were sequenced, and detectable features were limited by the absence of alpha or paired-chain data. Broadly in line with IMGT annotations, most TCR beta V segments showed up in productive rearrangements about 87% or about 30% of the time in an earlier analysis of a few hundred of the donors. A cluster of highly shared sequence variants was judged likely to be a technical artifact of the sequencing pipeline. V-gene and J-gene trimming of TCR beta chains was associated with a missense DCLRE1C variant in a later genetic analysis, and the association was replicated in an independent cohort. In a later genetic analysis, fewer N-insertions in productive TCRs were reported among donors in an Asian-associated ancestry cluster than the roughly 640-donor mean. Compared with equally common non-associated chains, HLA-associated TCR beta chains in a later analysis were more clonally expanded and had lower generation probabilities. Specific HLA alleles were associated with roughly 16,000 TCR beta sequences at a false discovery rate of 0.05 in a later analysis. The 87-base-pair reads could not distinguish some IMGT-functional V segments, including TRBV6-2 and TRBV6-3, so those segments were excluded. The only immune exposure information available for the cohort was CMV serostatus. A further reported finding was that TCR beta sequences accurately predicted the HLA-A and HLA-B alleles for most subjects in the first cohort. In the study, 164 TCR beta chains were listed as associated with cytomegalovirus. Most TCR sequences were observed very rarely across donors, whereas some public TCRs were present in many individuals. The earlier analysis of some 560 of the donors excluded seventeen rarely observed V segments, including chromosome 9 orphons, because counts were too low. Because some donors lacked HLA typing at each locus, the association tests relied only on the typed subset. Linkage disequilibrium might explain the correlated functional status among segregating V segments, but an unknown experimental factor could not be excluded.

The sample was PBMCs. The sequence was collected from a man in his forties or fifties in good health and CMV-seropositive. The chain couples TRBV6-5 to TRBJ2-7; D gene: possibly TRBD1, on 6 matching bases. The DNA sequence follows: TGTGCCAGCGGCGGACAGTACGAGCAGTACTTC. The resulting protein is CASGGQYEQYF.